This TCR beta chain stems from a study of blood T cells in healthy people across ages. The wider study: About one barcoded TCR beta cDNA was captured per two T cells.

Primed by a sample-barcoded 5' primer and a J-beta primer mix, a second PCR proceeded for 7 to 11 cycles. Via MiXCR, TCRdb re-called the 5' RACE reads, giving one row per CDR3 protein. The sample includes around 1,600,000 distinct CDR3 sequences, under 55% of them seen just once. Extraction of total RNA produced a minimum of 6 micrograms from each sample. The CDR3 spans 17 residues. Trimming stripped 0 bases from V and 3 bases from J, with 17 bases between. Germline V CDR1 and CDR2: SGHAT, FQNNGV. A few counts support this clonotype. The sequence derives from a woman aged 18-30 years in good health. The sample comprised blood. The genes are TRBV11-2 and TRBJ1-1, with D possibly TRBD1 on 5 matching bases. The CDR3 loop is CASSLDRSGFRYTEAFF. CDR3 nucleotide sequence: TGTGCCAGCAGCTTAGATCGGTCAGGGTTTCGATACACTGAAGCTTTCTTT.